The clone carrying this TCR beta chain appeared many times. Its specificity is unknown. This sample was taken from a study of human T cells and chemical hapten exposure. Study-level results: Counts of expanded TCRs at PT1 were positively correlated with patch test score. The number of TCRs over 1 in 1000 frequency stayed unchanged after DPC.

Time point specified: patch test 3, about 24 weeks after DPC sensitization. Sample treatment: therapeutic diphenylcyclopropenone sensitization with weekly scalp DPC. This CDR3 is 16 amino acids long. Germline trimming cut 6 bases from V and 2 bases from J; bases unmatched to any gene: 9. CDR1 and CDR2 (germline): MDHEN, SYDVKM. In the original workflow: TCRs per sample had a median of around 98,000 and ranged from about 23,224 to 700,000. Each CDR3 protein gets one entry after TCRdb re-called the RACE reads with MiXCR. V and J calls and clone size were set by TCRdb, not the authors. The sample lists roughly 90,000 distinct CDR3 sequences, roughly a tenth occurring once.

The genes are TRBV28 and TRBJ2-2, with TRBD2 identical over 7 bases. This sequence was found in a woman in her 30s with alopecia areata. Some clones in this sample may be carry-over from other donors' samples. The sequences come from whole blood, collected in connection with sensitization to the hapten diphenylcyclopropenone (DPC). The CDR3 bases are TGTGCCAGCAGAGCATCGCTAGCGGCTAACACCGGGGAGCTGTTTTTT. It translates to CASRASLAANTGELFF.